These T cell receptor beta chains were read from a single sample in a study of human T cells and chemical hapten exposure. Via MiXCR, TCRdb re-called the RACE reads, giving one row per CDR3 protein. Of some 84,000 distinct CDR3 sequences in the sample, around 9.3% were seen once. The sample consisted of whole blood, taken in connection with sensitization to the hapten diphenylcyclopropenone (DPC). The receptors shown here come from a woman aged 50 to 60 with alopecia areata. Some clones in this sample may be carry-over from other donors' samples. Both conserved end residues are part of each CDR3. A D gene is named only where the DNA matches it firmly. Expanded clones get a size class; other rows say once, few or many, or leave the size out.

d_gene	abundance	v_gene	j_gene	CDR3aa	CDR3nt
TRBD2	many	TRBV11-2	TRBJ2-1	CASRRLAGGNNEQFF	TGTGCCAGCAGAAGACTAGCGGGAGGGAACAATGAGCAGTTCTTC
NA	NA	TRBV30	TRBJ1-5	CAWSHVYPDISGNQPQHF	TGTGCCTGGAGTCACGTCTACCCGGATATTAGCGGCAATCAGCCCCAGCATTTT
TRBD1	few	TRBV11-2	TRBJ2-7	CASSPGTGKYEQYF	TGTGCCAGCAGCCCCGGGACAGGGAAGTACGAGCAGTACTTC
NA	many	TRBV29-1	TRBJ1-4	CSVSDRQLNEKLFF	TGCAGCGTCTCCGACAGACAATTAAATGAAAAACTGTTTTTT
NA	few	TRBV25-1	TRBJ2-7	CASSGGWGTSQYF	TGTGCCAGCAGTGGGGGATGGGGTACGAGCCAGTACTTC
NA	many	TRBV28	TRBJ2-5	CASSLGGRLETQYF	TGTGCCAGCAGTTTAGGGGGCAGGCTGGAGACCCAGTACTTC
NA	many	TRBV6-2/TRBV6-3	TRBJ1-5	CASSYPDPAALGGNQPQHF	TGTGCCAGCAGTTACCCCGATCCGGCGGCCCTAGGGGGCAATCAGCCCCAGCATTTT
NA	few	TRBV9	TRBJ2-7	CASSERDTSSYEQYF	TGTGCCAGCAGCGAGAGGGACACAAGCTCCTACGAGCAGTACTTC
NA	many	TRBV7-2	TRBJ1-1	CASSRSSLNTEAFF	TGTGCCAGCAGCAGGAGTAGTCTGAACACTGAAGCTTTCTTT
NA	few	TRBV6-5	TRBJ1-1	CASSYYLRGAEGAFF	TGTGCCAGCAGTTACTACTTACGCGGGGCAGAGGGAGCTTTCTTT
NA	NA	TRBV20-1	TRBJ1-5	CSASLTNQPQHF	TGCAGTGCTAGTCTCACCAATCAGCCCCAGCATTTT
NA	NA	TRBV29-1	TRBJ2-3	CSDRTSTDTQYF	TGCAGCGACCGGACTAGCACAGATACGCAGTATTTT
NA	NA	TRBV1	TRBJ2-2	CTSSPARTVNIGELFF	TGCACCAGCAGCCCGGCCAGGACAGTTAACATCGGGGAGCTGTTTTTT
TRBD2	few	TRBV9	TRBJ2-1	CASSVVGSGRANEQFF	TGTGCCAGCAGCGTAGTCGGTAGCGGGAGGGCCAATGAGCAGTTCTTC
TRBD2	many	TRBV5-1	TRBJ2-3	CASSLDRLAGGADTQYF	TGCGCCAGCAGCTTGGATCGTCTAGCGGGAGGAGCAGATACGCAGTATTTT
TRBD1	few	TRBV18	TRBJ2-1	CASSPQGTGYNEQFF	TGTGCCAGCTCACCCCAAGGGACAGGGTACAATGAGCAGTTCTTC
TRBD2	medium-sized	TRBV20-1	TRBJ2-1	CSARFLAGWNEQFF	TGCAGTGCTAGATTCCTAGCGGGATGGAATGAGCAGTTCTTC
TRBD2	many	TRBV7-6	TRBJ2-3	CASSHPGTSRTDTQYF	TGTGCCAGCAGCCACCCCGGGACTAGCCGGACAGATACGCAGTATTTT
NA	many	TRBV25-1	TRBJ1-1	CASSGPSPIGTEAFF	TGTGCCAGCAGTGGGCCCTCGCCCATCGGCACTGAAGCTTTCTTT
TRBD2	few	TRBV7-6	TRBJ2-7	CASSPRLDRLAGNSYEQYF	TGTGCCAGCAGCCCGCGCCTGGACCGACTAGCGGGAAACTCCTACGAGCAGTACTTC
NA	NA	TRBV28	TRBJ2-5	CASSFYQGQETQYF	TGTGCCAGCAGTTTTTATCAGGGGCAAGAGACCCAGTACTTC
NA	NA	TRBV5-1	TRBJ2-1	CASSLVGFSGDPRGNEQFF	TGCGCCAGCAGCTTGGTTGGTTTTTCGGGGGACCCCCGGGGCAATGAGCAGTTCTTC
TRBD2	many	TRBV20-1	TRBJ2-7	CSASLGTSGSYEQYF	TGCAGTGCTTCCTTGGGTACTAGCGGCTCCTACGAGCAGTACTTC
NA	few	TRBV20-1	TRBJ1-5	CSASGNSNQPQHF	TGCAGTGCTAGTGGAAATAGCAATCAGCCCCAGCATTTT
NA	many	TRBV27	TRBJ1-6	CASSFSRVNSPLHF	TGTGCCAGCAGTTTTTCCAGGGTTAATTCACCCCTCCACTTT
NA	few	TRBV12-3/TRBV12-4	TRBJ2-3	CASSLIVTPSSPDTQYF	TGTGCCAGCAGTTTAATTGTCACTCCTTCCTCGCCAGATACGCAGTATTTT
NA	NA	TRBV12-3/TRBV12-4	TRBJ1-2	CASSLEAGFYGYTF	TGTGCCAGCAGTTTAGAAGCAGGGTTCTATGGCTACACCTTC
NA	many	TRBV18	TRBJ1-4	CASSRDKSEKLFF	TGTGCCAGCTCACGGGACAAGAGTGAAAAACTGTTTTTT
NA	many	TRBV3-1	TRBJ2-5	CASSQGYLASQGGETQYF	TGTGCCAGCAGCCAAGGCTATCTAGCGTCCCAGGGGGGCGAGACCCAGTACTTC
NA	many	TRBV5-5	TRBJ1-2	CASSYEPGTRGYTF	TGTGCCAGCAGCTATGAACCCGGGACAAGGGGCTACACCTTC
NA	NA	TRBV11-2	TRBJ2-3	CASSLAPSSTDTQYF	TGTGCCAGCAGCTTAGCTCCTAGTTCCACAGATACGCAGTATTTT
TRBD2	many	TRBV12-3/TRBV12-4	TRBJ2-7	CASSLLLLAGRYF	TGTGCCAGCAGTTTATTACTGCTAGCGGGCCGGTACTTC
TRBD1	many	TRBV2	TRBJ1-2	CASSQQGIYGYTF	TGTGCCAGCAGTCAACAGGGGATCTATGGCTACACCTTC
TRBD2	many	TRBV4-1	TRBJ2-1	CASSLSSGPYNEQFF	TGCGCCAGCAGTCTATCTAGCGGGCCCTACAATGAGCAGTTCTTC
NA	few	TRBV20-1	TRBJ1-1	CSARDPRGLGQGYYLGTEAFF	TGCAGTGCTAGAGATCCTAGAGGGCTGGGGCAGGGGTACTATCTAGGCACTGAAGCTTTCTTT
TRBD1	few	TRBV29-1	TRBJ2-7	CSVVSTGGGSMEQYF	TGCAGCGTTGTCTCGACAGGGGGCGGCTCGATGGAGCAGTACTTC
TRBD1	NA	TRBV6-1	TRBJ2-7	CASSVPGQGAGEQYF	TGTGCCAGCAGTGTTCCGGGACAGGGGGCTGGCGAGCAGTACTTC
TRBD2	many	TRBV7-2	TRBJ2-3	CASSLLPNGLASTDTQYF	TGTGCCAGCAGCTTACTCCCAAACGGACTAGCCAGTACAGATACGCAGTATTTT
NA	few	TRBV30	TRBJ2-7	CAWRDRTYEQYF	TGTGCCTGGAGGGACAGAACCTACGAGCAGTACTTC
NA	few	TRBV7-2	TRBJ2-3	CASSPTLKGTDTQYF	TGTGCCAGCAGCCCTACACTTAAAGGGACAGATACGCAGTATTTT
NA	many	TRBV20-1	TRBJ2-7	CSARRIGRKSLYEQYF	TGCAGTGCTAGAAGGATCGGCAGAAAGTCCCTCTACGAGCAGTACTTC
NA	many	TRBV30	TRBJ1-3	CAWKASGNTIYF	TGTGCCTGGAAGGCCTCTGGAAACACCATATATTTT
TRBD1	many	TRBV2	TRBJ2-1	CASTLTPAGGNEQFF	TGTGCCAGCACCTTGACTCCCGCAGGGGGCAATGAGCAGTTCTTC
NA	NA	TRBV28	TRBJ2-1	CASSFLQGGHNEQFF	TGTGCCAGCAGTTTCCTTCAGGGGGGGCACAATGAGCAGTTCTTC
TRBD2	NA	TRBV7-8	TRBJ2-4	CASSFLQSGGPRATKNIQYF	TGTGCCAGCAGCTTCCTCCAGTCGGGAGGGCCCCGGGCGACCAAAAACATTCAGTACTTC
TRBD1	many	TRBV3-1	TRBJ1-2	CASSPGQQGRGYTF	TGTGCCAGCAGCCCGGGACAGCAAGGTCGTGGCTACACCTTC
NA	few	TRBV29-1	TRBJ2-7	CSVEGALSYEQYF	TGCAGCGTTGAGGGGGCCCTCTCCTACGAGCAGTACTTC
NA	NA	TRBV14	TRBJ1-1	CASSRRAMNTEAFF	TGTGCCAGCAGCCGCAGAGCCATGAACACTGAAGCTTTCTTT
TRBD2	NA	TRBV18	TRBJ2-3	CASSQIGLAGGPTDTQYF	TGTGCCAGCTCACAAATCGGACTAGCGGGAGGGCCCACAGATACGCAGTATTTT
NA	many	TRBV7-8	TRBJ1-5	CASSPKRAGRDQPQHF	TGTGCCAGCAGCCCTAAGAGGGCAGGGAGGGATCAGCCCCAGCATTTT
TRBD1	many	TRBV30	TRBJ1-1	CAWSVSRTGGFDTEAFF	TGTGCCTGGAGTGTATCCCGCACAGGGGGATTCGACACTGAAGCTTTCTTT
TRBD2	many	TRBV5-1	TRBJ2-3	CASSLREAGFTDTQYF	TGCGCCAGCAGCTTGAGAGAAGCGGGATTCACAGATACGCAGTATTTT
NA	many	TRBV6-2/TRBV6-3	TRBJ2-7	CASRNSGYTYEQYF	TGTGCCAGCAGAAACTCGGGATACACCTACGAGCAGTACTTC
NA	medium-sized	TRBV29-1	TRBJ2-7	CSVEDQQGVGQYF	TGCAGCGTTGAAGACCAACAAGGCGTTGGGCAGTACTTC
NA	NA	TRBV6-5	TRBJ2-1	CASSYSRDPSYNEQFF	TGTGCCAGCAGTTACTCGCGGGACCCCTCCTACAATGAGCAGTTCTTC
TRBD1	NA	TRBV7-2	TRBJ1-2	CASSFDRVRGYTF	TGTGCCAGCAGCTTCGACAGGGTACGCGGCTACACCTTC
TRBD2	NA	TRBV9	TRBJ2-1	CASSPSSGRADEQFF	TGTGCCAGCAGCCCTAGCAGCGGGAGGGCGGATGAGCAGTTCTTC
NA	NA	TRBV28	TRBJ2-7	CASSSHEGGSYEQYF	TGTGCCAGCAGTTCCCACGAGGGGGGCTCCTACGAGCAGTACTTC